The next 10 T cell receptor beta chains were all read from a single sample in a study of T cells in localized non-small cell lung cancer. The protocol was immunoSEQ multiplex PCR, while the TCRdb copy is restricted to in-frame clones and leaves out a portion. There are about 31,000 clones in the sample; roughly 90% occur only once, and under 5.5% lies in the top ten. Sample: peripheral blood mononuclear cells, taken before any cancer treatment. The receptors were gathered from a woman aged 40-69 years with stage III lung adenocarcinoma.

The CDR3, as DNA: TGTGCCAGCAGTTTATGGGCTAGCGGGGGTACATACAATGAGCAGTTCTTC. This sequence encodes CASSLWASGGTYNEQFF. The chain has TRBV27 and TRBJ2-1, with TRBD2 matching 10 bases. CDR3 length equals 17 residues. Germline V gene lookup returns CDR1 MNHEY and CDR2 SMNVEV (reference sequence). J gave up 4 bases and V 1 base, and 7 bases lay outside the gene matches.

This clone has a handful of counts. The chain employs TRBV5-1 and TRBJ1-3; D gene ambiguous. Germline V gene data show CDR1 as SGHRS and CDR2 as YFSETQ. This CDR3 contains 16 residues. V was pared by 0 bases and J by 0 bases, with 10 bases between. The CDR3 DNA is TGCGCCAGCAGCTTGGATCCGGTGAGCTCTGGAAACACCATATATTTT. This sequence encodes CASSLDPVSSGNTIYF.

The chain links TRBV19 to TRBJ2-7, with 10 positions matching TRBD2. Per the germline V gene, CDR1 is LNHDA and CDR2 is SQIVND (reference sequence). Germline trimming cut 5 bases from V and 6 bases from J; bases unmatched to any gene: 7. The CDR3 consists of 14 residues. The CDR3 region has the DNA TGTGCCAGTAGTGTTCTAGCGGGAGCCGGCGAGCAGTACTTC. Amino acids: CASSVLAGAGEQYF.

This chain uses TRBV7-2 with TRBJ2-6; 9 bases are a match to TRBD1. Germline V gives CDR1 SGHTA, CDR2 FQGNSA. The CDR3 is 17 amino acids. J lost 1 base, V lost 5 bases, and 6 bases had no gene match. CDR3 nucleotide sequence: TGTGCCAGCAGCCCCGCGACAGGGGGTTCTGGGGCCAACGTCCTGACTTTC. Protein product: CASSPATGGSGANVLTF.

V and J are TRBV6-1 and TRBJ2-1; D is possibly TRBD1 or TRBD2 (6 bases each). This CDR3 is 14 amino acids long. Per the germline V gene, CDR1 is MNHNS and CDR2 is SASEGT. Trimming removed 2 bases at V and 9 bases at J, with 14 bases between. The DNA for the CDR3 is TGTGCCAGCAGTGAACAGAGGGGGGCGTTTGAGCAGTTCTTC. The encoded protein is CASSEQRGAFEQFF.

The gene calls are TRBV9 and TRBJ2-7; 7 nucleotides line up with TRBD1. The CDR3 sequence is 14 residues long. Trimming cost V 0 bases and J 7 bases; bases outside gene matches: 7. Germline CDR1 reads SGDLS; CDR2 reads YYNGEE. CDR3 DNA: TGTGCCAGCAGCGTAGCCCCACAGGGGAGTGAGCAGTACTTC. Its translation: CASSVAPQGSEQYF.

The V call is TRBV5-4, the J call TRBJ2-7; D not certain. Germline CDR1 SGHNT, CDR2 YYREEE (reference sequence). This CDR3 contains 11 residues. With 0 bases removed from V and 5 bases from J, the gap between germline ends came to 3 bases. The CDR3: CASSLDHEQYF. CDR3 in DNA: TGTGCCAGCAGCTTGGACCACGAGCAGTACTTC. The full variable domain, completed using reference TRBV5-4 and TRBJ2-7, is ETGVTQSPTHLIKTRGQQVTLRCSSQSGHNTVSWYQQALGQGPQFIFQYYREEENGRGNFPPRFSGLQFPNYSSELNVNALELDDSALYLCASSLDHEQYFGPGTRLTVT.

The genes are TRBV6-5 and TRBJ1-4; D is possibly TRBD1 (6 bases). Germline CDR1 MNHEY, CDR2 SVGAGI. The ends were cut back, 6 bases at V and 8 bases at J, with 16 bases in the middle. The CDR3 runs 14 residues. CDR3 bases: TGTGCCAGCAGGACTAGTCTGAGGGGGGAAAAACTGTTTTTT. Protein sequence: CASRTSLRGEKLFF.

In this sample, this clone turned up once. V and J are TRBV2 and TRBJ2-5; D might be TRBD2 (5 bases). With 6 bases removed from V and 7 bases from J, the gap between germline ends came to 12 bases. This CDR3 is built from 12 residues. Germline CDR1 is SNHLY and CDR2 is FYNNEI. The CDR3 loop is CASSPQLGTQYF. The CDR3 DNA follows: TGTGCCAGCAGCCCGCAACTAGGGACCCAGTACTTC.

This clone was recorded a few times. The chain carries TRBV7-8 and TRBJ2-7, with D possibly matching TRBD2 (6 bases). The V end lost 3 bases, the J end lost 2 bases, and 11 bases lay between the germline ends. CDR1 is SGHVS and CDR2 is FQNEAQ in the germline V gene. The CDR3 sequence is 14 residues long. In nucleotides, the CDR3 is TGTGCCAGCAGCTTGGCAGGACTAACCTACGAGCAGTACTTC. This translates into CASSLAGLTYEQYF.